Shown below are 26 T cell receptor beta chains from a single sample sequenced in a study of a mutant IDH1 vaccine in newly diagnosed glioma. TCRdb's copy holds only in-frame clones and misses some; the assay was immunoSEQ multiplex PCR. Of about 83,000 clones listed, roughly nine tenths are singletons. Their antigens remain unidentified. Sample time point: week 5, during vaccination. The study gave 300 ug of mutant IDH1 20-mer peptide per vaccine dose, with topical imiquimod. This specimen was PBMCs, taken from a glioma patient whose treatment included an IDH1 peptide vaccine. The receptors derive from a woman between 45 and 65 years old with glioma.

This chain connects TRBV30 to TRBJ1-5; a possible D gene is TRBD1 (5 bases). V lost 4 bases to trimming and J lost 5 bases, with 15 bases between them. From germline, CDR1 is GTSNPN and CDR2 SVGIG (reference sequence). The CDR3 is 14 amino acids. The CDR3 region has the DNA TGTGCCTGGACCCGCCGGACGGGGGATCAGCCCCAGCATTTT. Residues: CAWTRRTGDQPQHF.

In DNA form, the CDR3 reads TGCGCCAGCAGCCCCAGACGAGACAGGGGTCGGACCGGGGAGCTGTTTTTT. This sequence encodes CASSPRRDRGRTGELFF. The chain recombines TRBV5-1 with TRBJ2-2; TRBD1 agrees at 8 bases. V trimming: 4 bases; J trimming: 5 bases; junction bases outside the gene matches: 13. The CDR3 has 17 residues. Germline CDR1 SGHRS, CDR2 YFSETQ.

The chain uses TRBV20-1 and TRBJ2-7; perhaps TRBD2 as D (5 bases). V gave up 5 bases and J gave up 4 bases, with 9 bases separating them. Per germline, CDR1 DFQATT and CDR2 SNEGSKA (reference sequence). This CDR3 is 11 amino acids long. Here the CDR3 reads CSAERSYEQYF. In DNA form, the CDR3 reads TGCAGTGCTGAGCGGTCATACGAGCAGTACTTC.

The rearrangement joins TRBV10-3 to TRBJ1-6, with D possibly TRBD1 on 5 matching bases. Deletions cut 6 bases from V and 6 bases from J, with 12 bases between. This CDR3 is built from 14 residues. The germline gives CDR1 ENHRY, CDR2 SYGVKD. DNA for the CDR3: TGTGCCATCAGCCGGGGACCGACTAATTCACCCCTCCACTTT. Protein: CAISRGPTNSPLHF.

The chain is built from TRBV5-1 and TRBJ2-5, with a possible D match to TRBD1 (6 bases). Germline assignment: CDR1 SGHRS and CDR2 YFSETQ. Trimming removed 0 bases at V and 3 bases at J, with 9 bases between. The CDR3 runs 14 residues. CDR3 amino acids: CASSLGTGKETQYF. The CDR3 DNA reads TGCGCCAGCAGCTTGGGTACAGGGAAAGAGACCCAGTACTTC.

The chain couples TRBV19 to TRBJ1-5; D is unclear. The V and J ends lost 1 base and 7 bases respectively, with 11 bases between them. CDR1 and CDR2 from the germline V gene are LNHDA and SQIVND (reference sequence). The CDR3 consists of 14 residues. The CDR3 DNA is TGTGCCAGTAGTATAGGAGCCGGGAAACAGCCCCAGCATTTT. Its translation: CASSIGAGKQPQHF.

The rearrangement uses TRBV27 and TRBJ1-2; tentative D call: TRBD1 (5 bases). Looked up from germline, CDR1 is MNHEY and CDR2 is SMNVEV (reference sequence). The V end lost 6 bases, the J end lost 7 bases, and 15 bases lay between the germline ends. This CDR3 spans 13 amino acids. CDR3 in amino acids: CASRPGGNSGYTF. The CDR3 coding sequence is TGTGCCAGCAGGCCGGGGGGGAATAGTGGCTACACCTTC.

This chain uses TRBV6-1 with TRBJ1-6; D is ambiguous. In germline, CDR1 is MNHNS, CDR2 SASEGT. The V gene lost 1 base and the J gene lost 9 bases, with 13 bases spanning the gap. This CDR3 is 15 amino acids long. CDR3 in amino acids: CASSEGTGRASPLHF. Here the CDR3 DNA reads TGTGCCAGCAGTGAAGGAACGGGGAGGGCTTCACCCCTCCACTTT.

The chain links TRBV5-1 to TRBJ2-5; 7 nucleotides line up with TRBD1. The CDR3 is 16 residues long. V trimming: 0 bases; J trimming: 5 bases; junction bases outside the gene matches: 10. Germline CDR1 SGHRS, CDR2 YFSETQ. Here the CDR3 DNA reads TGCGCCAGCAGCTTGGGGGGGACAGCCCCGGGGGAGACCCAGTACTTC. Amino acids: CASSLGGTAPGETQYF.

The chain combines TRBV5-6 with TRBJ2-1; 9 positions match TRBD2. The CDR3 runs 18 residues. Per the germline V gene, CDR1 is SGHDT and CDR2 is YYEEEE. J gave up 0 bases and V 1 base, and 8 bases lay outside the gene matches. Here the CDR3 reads CASSLRRASGDSYNEQFF. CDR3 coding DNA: TGTGCCAGCAGCTTGAGAAGGGCTAGCGGGGACTCCTACAATGAGCAGTTCTTC.

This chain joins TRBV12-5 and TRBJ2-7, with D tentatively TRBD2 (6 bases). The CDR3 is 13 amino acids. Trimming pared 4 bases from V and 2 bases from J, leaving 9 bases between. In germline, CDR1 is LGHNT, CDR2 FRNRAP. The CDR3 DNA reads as TGTGCTAGTGGTTGGGACTCTACCTACGAGCAGTACTTC. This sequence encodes CASGWDSTYEQYF.

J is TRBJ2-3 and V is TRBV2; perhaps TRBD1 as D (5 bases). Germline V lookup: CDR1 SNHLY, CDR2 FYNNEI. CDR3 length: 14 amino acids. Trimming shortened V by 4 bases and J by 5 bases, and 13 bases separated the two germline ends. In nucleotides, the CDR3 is TGTGCCAGCAGTGGAACTTCCAGGGAAGATACGCAGTATTTT. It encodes CASSGTSREDTQYF. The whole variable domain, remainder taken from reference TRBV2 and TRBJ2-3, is EPEVTQTPSHQVTQMGQEVILRCVPISNHLYFYWYRQILGQKVEFLVSFYNNEISEKSEIFDDQFSVERPDGSNFTLKIRSTKLEDSAMYFCASSGTSREDTQYFGPGTRLTVL.

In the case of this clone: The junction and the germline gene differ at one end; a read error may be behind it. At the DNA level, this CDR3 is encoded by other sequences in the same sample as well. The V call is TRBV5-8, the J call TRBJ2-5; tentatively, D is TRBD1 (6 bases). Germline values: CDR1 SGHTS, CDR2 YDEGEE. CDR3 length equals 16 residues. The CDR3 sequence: CASSLGDTSFQETQYF. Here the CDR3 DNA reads TGTGCTAGCAGCTTGGGGGACACTTCCTTCCAAGAGACCCAGTACTTC.

CDR3 sequence reads: CASSVTPGDYGYTF. The CDR3 bases are TGTGCCAGCAGCGTAACCCCGGGGGACTATGGCTACACCTTC. The chain links TRBV9 to TRBJ1-2; possible D gene TRBD1, 5 bases. The CDR3 loop spans 14 amino acids. V lost 1 base and J 3 bases, leaving 10 bases between the germline ends. The germline V gene encodes CDR1 SGDLS and CDR2 YYNGEE.

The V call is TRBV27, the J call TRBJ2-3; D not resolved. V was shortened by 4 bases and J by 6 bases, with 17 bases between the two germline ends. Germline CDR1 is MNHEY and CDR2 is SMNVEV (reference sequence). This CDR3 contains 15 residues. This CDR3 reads CASSSASWSTDTQYF. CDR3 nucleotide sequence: TGTGCCAGCAGTTCGGCTAGTTGGTCCACCGATACGCAGTATTTT.

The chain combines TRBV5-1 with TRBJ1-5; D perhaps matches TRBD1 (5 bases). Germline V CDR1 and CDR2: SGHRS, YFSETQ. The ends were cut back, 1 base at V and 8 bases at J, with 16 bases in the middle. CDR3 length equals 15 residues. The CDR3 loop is CASSLYPGPKEPQHF. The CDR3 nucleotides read TGCGCCAGCAGCTTGTACCCAGGGCCCAAAGAGCCCCAGCATTTT.

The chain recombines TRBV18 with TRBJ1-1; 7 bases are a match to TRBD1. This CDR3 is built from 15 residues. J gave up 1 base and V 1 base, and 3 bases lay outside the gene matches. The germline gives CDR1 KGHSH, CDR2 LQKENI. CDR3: CASSPQGAGNTEAFF. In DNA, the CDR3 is TGTGCCAGCTCACCACAGGGGGCAGGGAACACTGAAGCTTTCTTT.

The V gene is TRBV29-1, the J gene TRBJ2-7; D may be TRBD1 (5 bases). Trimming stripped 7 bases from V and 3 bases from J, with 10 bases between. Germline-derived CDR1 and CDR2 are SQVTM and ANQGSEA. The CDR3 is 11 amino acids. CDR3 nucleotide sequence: TGCAGCGCAGCGACAGACTACGAGCAGTACTTC. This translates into CSAATDYEQYF.

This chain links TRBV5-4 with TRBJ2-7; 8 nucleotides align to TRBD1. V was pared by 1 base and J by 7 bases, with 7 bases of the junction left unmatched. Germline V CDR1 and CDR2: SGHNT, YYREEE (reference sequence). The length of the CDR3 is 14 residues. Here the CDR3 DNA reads TGTGCCAGCAGCTTGACAGGGGGGCCGGCGGAGCAGTACTTC. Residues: CASSLTGGPAEQYF.

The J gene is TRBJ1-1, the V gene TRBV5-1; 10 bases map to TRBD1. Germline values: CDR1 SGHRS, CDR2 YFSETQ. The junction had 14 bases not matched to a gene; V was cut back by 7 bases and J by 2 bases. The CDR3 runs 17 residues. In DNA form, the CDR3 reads TGCGCCAGCCGGAGAAGACAGGGGGCTCGGTCCAACACTGAAGCTTTCTTT. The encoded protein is CASRRRQGARSNTEAFF. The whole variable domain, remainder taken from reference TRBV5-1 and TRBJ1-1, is KAGVTQTPRYLIKTRGQQVTLSCSPISGHRSVSWYQQTPGQGLQFLFEYFSETQRNKGNFPGRFSGRQFSNSRSEMNVSTLELGDSALYLCASRRRQGARSNTEAFFGQGTRLTVV.

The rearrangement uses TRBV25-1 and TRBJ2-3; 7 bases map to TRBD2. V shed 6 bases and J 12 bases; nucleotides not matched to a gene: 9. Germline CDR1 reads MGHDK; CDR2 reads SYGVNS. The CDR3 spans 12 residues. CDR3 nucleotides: TGTGCCAGCAGAGCGGGGTTTTCCCCCCAGTATTTT. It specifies CASRAGFSPQYF.

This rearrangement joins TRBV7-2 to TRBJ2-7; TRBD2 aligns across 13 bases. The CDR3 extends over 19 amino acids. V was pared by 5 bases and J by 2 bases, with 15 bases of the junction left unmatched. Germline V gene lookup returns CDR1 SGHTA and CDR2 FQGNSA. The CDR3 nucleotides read TGTGCCAGCAGCAAGACCCCGGGACTAGCGGGATCCCAAGCCTACGAGCAGTACTTC. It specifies CASSKTPGLAGSQAYEQYF.

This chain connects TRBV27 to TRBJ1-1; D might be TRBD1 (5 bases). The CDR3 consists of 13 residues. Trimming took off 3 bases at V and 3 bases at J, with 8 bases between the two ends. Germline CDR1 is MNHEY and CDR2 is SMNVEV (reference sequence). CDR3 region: CASSFQGDTEAFF. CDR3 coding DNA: TGTGCCAGCAGTTTCCAGGGCGACACTGAAGCTTTCTTT.

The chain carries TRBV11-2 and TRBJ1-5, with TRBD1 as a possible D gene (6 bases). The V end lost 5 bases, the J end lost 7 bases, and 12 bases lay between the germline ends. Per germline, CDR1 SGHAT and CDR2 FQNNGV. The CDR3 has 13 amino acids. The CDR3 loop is CASSPGDRQPQHF. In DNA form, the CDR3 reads TGTGCCAGCAGCCCAGGGGACCGACAGCCCCAGCATTTT.

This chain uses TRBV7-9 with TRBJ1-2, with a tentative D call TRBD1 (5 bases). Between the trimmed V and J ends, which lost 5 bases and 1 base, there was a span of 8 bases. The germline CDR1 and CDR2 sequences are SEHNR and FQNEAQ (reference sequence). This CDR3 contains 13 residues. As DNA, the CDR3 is TGTGCCAGCAGCCCCGACAGTAACTATGGCTACACCTTC. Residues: CASSPDSNYGYTF.

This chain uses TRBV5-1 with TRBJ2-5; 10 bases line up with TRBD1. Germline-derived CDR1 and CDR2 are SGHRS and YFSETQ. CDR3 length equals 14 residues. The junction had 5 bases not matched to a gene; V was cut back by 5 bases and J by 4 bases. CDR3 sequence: CASSYRTGGETQYF. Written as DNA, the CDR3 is TGCGCCAGCAGTTATAGGACAGGGGGAGAGACCCAGTACTTC.